This T cell receptor beta chain was sequenced in a study of radiotherapy plus CTLA-4 blockade in lung cancer. V was shortened by 8 bases and J by 8 bases, with 10 bases between the two germline ends. Germline CDR1 and CDR2: LNHDA and SQIVND (reference sequence). The CDR3 runs to 12 residues. Chemo-refractory metastatic non-small-cell lung cancer patients were treated with focal radiation plus CTLA-4 blockade with ipilimumab. Comments on this clone: The antigen is unknown.

This table comes from immunoSEQ multiplex PCR, and its TCRdb copy is limited to in-frame clones, with some not included. The table has approximately 80,000 clones, under 80% seen once. Study-wide results and caveats: Researchers report tumor-derived TCR clones expanding in blood after radiotherapy plus ipilimumab. Reports identified early blood T cell clone dynamics, with interferon-beta, as the best response predictor.

V gene TRBV19 combines with J gene TRBJ1-6; D not certain. This clonotype was obtained from a human donor with non-small cell lung cancer whose response to radiotherapy plus ipilimumab could not be evaluated. Some clones in this sample may be carry-over from other donors' samples. Sequencing was performed on peripheral blood, taken from a patient treated with radiotherapy plus ipilimumab. CDR3 in DNA: TGTGCCAGTGGCGACGGAGATTCACCCCTCCACTTT. Residues: CASGDGDSPLHF.